This T cell receptor beta chain was sequenced in a study of shared clonotypes between healthy human individuals. This clone appeared a single time. Its specificity is not known. Study-wide results and limits: Larger estimated richness was generally recorded for naive subsets relative to memory subsets.

Only in-frame clones appear in the TCRdb table, and some are missing; sequencing was by immunoSEQ multiplex PCR. The sample carries 1 million to 1.3 million clones, around 78% recorded once. This CDR3 is built from 12 residues. The germline CDR1 and CDR2 sequences are MNHEY and SMNVEV (reference sequence). The V gene lost 10 bases and the J gene lost 1 base, with 11 bases spanning the gap. The source material was memory CD4+ T cells from PBMCs. Subset denoted: CD45RA-negative fraction. This TCR derives from a man aged 18 to 35 in good health. Some clones in this sample may be carry-over from other donors' samples. The chain combines TRBV27 with TRBJ2-7; D is ambiguous. The CDR3 sequence is CATQAESYEQYF. The CDR3 region has the DNA TGTGCCACCCAGGCCGAATCCTACGAGCAGTACTTC.